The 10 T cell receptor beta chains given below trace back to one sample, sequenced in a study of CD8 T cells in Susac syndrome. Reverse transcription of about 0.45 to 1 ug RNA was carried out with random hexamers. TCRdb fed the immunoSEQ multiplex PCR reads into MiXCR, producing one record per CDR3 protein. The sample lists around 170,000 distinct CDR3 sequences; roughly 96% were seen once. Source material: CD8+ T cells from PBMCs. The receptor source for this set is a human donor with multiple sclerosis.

CDR3 sequence reads: CSVDAFATQYF. In DNA form, the CDR3 reads TGCAGCGTTGACGCCTTCGCGACCCAGTACTTC. V gene TRBV29-1 combines with J gene TRBJ2-5; no definite D call. There are 11 residues in the CDR3. The germline V gene has CDR1 SQVTM and CDR2 ANQGSEA. V gave up 3 bases and J gave up 7 bases, with 9 bases separating them. Looking up the rest from reference TRBV29-1 and TRBJ2-5 gives the full variable domain: SAVISQKPSRDICQRGTSLTIQCQVDSQVTMMFWYRQQPGQSLTLIATANQGSEATYESGFVIDKFPISRPNLTFSTLTVSNMSPEDSSIYLCSVDAFATQYFGPGTRLLVL.

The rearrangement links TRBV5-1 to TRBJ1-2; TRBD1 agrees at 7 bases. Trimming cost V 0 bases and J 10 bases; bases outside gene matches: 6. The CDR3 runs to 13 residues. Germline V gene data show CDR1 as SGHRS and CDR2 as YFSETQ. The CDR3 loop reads CASSLVSGQDYTF. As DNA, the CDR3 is TGCGCCAGCAGCTTGGTTTCTGGACAGGACTACACCTTC.

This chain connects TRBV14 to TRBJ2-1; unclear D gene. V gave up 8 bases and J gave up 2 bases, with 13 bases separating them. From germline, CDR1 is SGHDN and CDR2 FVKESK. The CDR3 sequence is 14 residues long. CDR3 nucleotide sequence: TGTGCCAGCGGAAAAGCTGGGGCCTACAATGAGCAGTTCTTC. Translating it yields CASGKAGAYNEQFF.

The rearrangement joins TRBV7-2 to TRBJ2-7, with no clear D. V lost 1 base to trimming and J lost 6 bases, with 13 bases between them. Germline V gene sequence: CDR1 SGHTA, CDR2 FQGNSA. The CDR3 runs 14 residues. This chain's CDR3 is CASSLGLVTGEQYF. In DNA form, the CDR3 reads TGTGCCAGCAGCTTAGGGCTGGTCACGGGCGAGCAGTACTTC.

DNA for the CDR3: TGTGCCAGCAGTTCCTCCCTCCACGGGAGGCAGTACTTC. Translating it yields CASSSSLHGRQYF. V usage is TRBV27 and J usage is TRBJ2-7; D may be TRBD2 (6 bases). V lost 4 bases to trimming and J lost 9 bases, with 16 bases between them. Germline assignment: CDR1 MNHEY and CDR2 SMNVEV (reference sequence). This CDR3 contains 13 residues.

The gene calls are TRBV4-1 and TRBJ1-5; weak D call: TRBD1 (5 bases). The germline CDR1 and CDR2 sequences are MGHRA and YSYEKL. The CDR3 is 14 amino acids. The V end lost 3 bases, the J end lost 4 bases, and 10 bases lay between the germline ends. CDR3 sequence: CASSHPGGNQPQHF. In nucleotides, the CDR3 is TGCGCCAGCAGCCACCCGGGGGGTAATCAGCCCCAGCATTTT.

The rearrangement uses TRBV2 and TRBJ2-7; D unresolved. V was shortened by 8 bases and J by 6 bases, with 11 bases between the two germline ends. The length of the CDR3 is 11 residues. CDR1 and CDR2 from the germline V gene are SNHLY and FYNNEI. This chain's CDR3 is CASCLRPEQYF. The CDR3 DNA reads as TGTGCCAGCTGTCTCAGGCCCGAGCAGTACTTC.

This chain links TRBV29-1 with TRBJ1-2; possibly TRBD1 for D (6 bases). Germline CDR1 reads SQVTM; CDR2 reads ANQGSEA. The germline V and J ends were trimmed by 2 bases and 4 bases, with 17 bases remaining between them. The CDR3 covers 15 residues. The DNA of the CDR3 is TGCAGCGTTGAAATCGAAGGGGGGGCAATCTATGGCTACACCTTC. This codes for CSVEIEGGAIYGYTF.

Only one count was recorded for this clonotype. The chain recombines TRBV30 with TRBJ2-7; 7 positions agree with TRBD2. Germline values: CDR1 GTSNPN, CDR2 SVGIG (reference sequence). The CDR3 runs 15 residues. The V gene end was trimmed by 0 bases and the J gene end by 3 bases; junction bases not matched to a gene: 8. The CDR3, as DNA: TGTGCCTGGAGTGTAGGGCTAGTAGCGGGCTACGAGCAGTACTTC. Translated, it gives CAWSVGLVAGYEQYF.

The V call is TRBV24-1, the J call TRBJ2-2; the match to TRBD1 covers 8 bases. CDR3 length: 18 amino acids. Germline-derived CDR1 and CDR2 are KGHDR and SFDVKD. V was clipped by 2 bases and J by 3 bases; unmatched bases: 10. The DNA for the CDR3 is TGTGCCACCAGTGATTCGCCAAGGACAGGGTTGGACACCGGGGAGCTGTTTTTT. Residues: CATSDSPRTGLDTGELFF.